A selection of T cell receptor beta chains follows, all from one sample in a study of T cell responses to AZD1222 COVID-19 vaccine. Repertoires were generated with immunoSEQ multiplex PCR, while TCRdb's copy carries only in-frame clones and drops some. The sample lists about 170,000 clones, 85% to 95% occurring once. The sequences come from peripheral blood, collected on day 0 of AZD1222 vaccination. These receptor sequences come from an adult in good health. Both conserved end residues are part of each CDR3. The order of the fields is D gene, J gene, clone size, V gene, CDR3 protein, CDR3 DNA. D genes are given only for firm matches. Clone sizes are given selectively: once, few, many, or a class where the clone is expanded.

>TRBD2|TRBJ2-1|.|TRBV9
CASSPPDGTSGNYNEQFF
TGTGCCAGCAGCCCCCCGGACGGGACTAGCGGGAACTACAATGAGCAGTTCTTC
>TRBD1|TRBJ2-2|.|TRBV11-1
CASSLARGHTGELFF
TGTGCCAGCAGCTTAGCCAGGGGGCACACCGGGGAGCTGTTTTTT
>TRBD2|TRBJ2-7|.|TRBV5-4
CASSRQAGRTWEQYF
TGTGCCAGCAGCCGGCAAGCGGGACGGACCTGGGAGCAGTACTTC
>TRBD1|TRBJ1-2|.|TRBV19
CASSAGQGANYGYTF
TGTGCCAGTAGTGCCGGACAGGGGGCCAACTATGGCTACACCTTC
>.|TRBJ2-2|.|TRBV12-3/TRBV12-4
CASSLRGTGELFF
TGTGCCAGCAGTTTACGGGGAACCGGGGAGCTGTTTTTT
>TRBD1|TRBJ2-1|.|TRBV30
CAWSVLTPGQGPVEQFF
TGTGCCTGGAGTGTACTTACGCCGGGACAGGGCCCTGTCGAGCAGTTCTTC
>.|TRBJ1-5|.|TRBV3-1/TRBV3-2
CASSQGGQGGVANQPQHF
TGTGCCAGCAGCCAAGGCGGGCAGGGAGGGGTAGCAAATCAGCCCCAGCATTTT
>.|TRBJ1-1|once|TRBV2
CASSRFTPGLPNTEAFF
TGTGCCAGCAGTCGGTTTACGCCCGGACTCCCGAACACTGAAGCTTTCTTT
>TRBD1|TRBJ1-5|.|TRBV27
CASRSGTGGYQPQHF
TGTGCCAGCAGGTCTGGGACAGGGGGGTACCAGCCCCAGCATTTT
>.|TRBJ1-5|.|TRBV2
CASKPGTFGNQPQHF
TGTGCCAGCAAACCCGGGACATTTGGCAATCAGCCCCAGCATTTT
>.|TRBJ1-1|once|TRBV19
CASSTLRQVMNTEAFF
TGTGCCAGTAGTACCTTACGACAGGTTATGAACACTGAAGCTTTCTTT
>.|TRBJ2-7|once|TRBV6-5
CASSYGELSHEQYF
TGTGCCAGCAGTTACGGGGAGCTCTCTCACGAGCAGTACTTC
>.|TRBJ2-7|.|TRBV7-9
CASSPSQGREFYEQYF
TGTGCCAGCAGCCCATCCCAGGGGAGGGAATTTTACGAGCAGTACTTC
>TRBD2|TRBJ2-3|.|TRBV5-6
CASSLGGRASDTQYF
TGTGCCAGCAGCTTGGGCGGGAGGGCTTCAGATACGCAGTATTTT
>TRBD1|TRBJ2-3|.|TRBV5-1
CASSSEQGASTDTQYF
TGCGCCAGCAGCTCGGAACAGGGGGCTAGCACAGATACGCAGTATTTT
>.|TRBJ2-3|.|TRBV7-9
CASFTANTDTQYF
TGTGCCAGCTTCACGGCAAACACAGATACGCAGTATTTT
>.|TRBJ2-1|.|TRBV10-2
CASSGGGNEQFF
TGCGCCAGCAGTGGCGGAGGAAATGAGCAGTTCTTC
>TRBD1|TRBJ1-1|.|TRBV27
CASSPDRVNTEAFF
TGTGCCAGCAGTCCCGACAGGGTGAACACTGAAGCTTTCTTT
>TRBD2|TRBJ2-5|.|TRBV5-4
CASSSEVGGSGAAQYF
TGTGCCAGCAGCTCCGAGGTGGGAGGGTCCGGGGCGGCCCAGTACTTC
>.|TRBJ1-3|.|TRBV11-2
CASTPQSNSGNTIYF
TGTGCCAGCACCCCTCAGTCCAACTCTGGAAACACCATATATTTT
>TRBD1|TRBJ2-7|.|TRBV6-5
CASSHGTGSSYEQYF
TGTGCCAGCAGCCACGGGACAGGGAGCTCCTACGAGCAGTACTTC
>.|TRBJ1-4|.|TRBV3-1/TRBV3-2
CASSQIAGSNEKLFF
TGTGCCAGCAGCCAGATCGCAGGGTCTAATGAAAAACTGTTTTTT
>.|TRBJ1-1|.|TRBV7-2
CASSLQRNTEAFF
TGTGCCAGCAGCCTTCAGAGAAACACTGAAGCTTTCTTT
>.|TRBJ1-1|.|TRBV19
CASSTRDGEAFF
TGTGCCAGTAGTACCCGGGACGGGGAAGCTTTCTTT
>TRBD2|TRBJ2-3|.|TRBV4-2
CASSQVTGGPDTQYF
TGTGCCAGCAGCCAAGTGACGGGAGGGCCAGATACGCAGTATTTT
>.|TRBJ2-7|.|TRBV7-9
CASSLPPGRNYEQYF
TGTGCCAGCAGCTTACCCCCGGGCCGGAACTACGAGCAGTACTTC
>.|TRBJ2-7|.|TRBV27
CASSLYRGSEQYF
TGTGCCAGCAGTTTATATCGGGGGAGCGAGCAGTACTTC
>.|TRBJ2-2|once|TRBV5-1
CASSTQGITGELFF
TGCGCCAGCAGCACCCAGGGAATCACCGGGGAGCTGTTTTTT
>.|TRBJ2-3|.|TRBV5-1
CASSLGGSASTDTQYF
TGCGCCAGCAGCTTGGGAGGGAGTGCTAGCACAGATACGCAGTATTTT
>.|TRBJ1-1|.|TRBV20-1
CSARKEEAFF
TGCAGTGCTAGAAAAGAAGAAGCTTTCTTT
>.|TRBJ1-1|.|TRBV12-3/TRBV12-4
CASSPGANTEAFF
TGTGCCAGCAGCCCGGGGGCCAACACTGAAGCTTTCTTT
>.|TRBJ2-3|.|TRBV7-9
CASRSTGADTQYF
TGTGCCAGCAGGTCTACTGGGGCAGATACGCAGTATTTT
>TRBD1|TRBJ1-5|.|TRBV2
CASSTTGGWQPQHF
TGTGCCAGCAGTACCACAGGGGGTTGGCAGCCCCAGCATTTT
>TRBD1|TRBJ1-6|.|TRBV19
CASSVQQGDGSPLHF
TGTGCCAGTAGTGTTCAACAGGGGGATGGTTCACCCCTCCACTTT
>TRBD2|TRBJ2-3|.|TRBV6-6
CASSLAGGYADTQYF
TGTGCCAGCAGTTTAGCGGGAGGGTATGCAGATACGCAGTATTTT
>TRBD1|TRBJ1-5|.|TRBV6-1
CASSEGAGGYSNQPQHF
TGTGCCAGCAGTGAAGGGGCAGGGGGTTACAGCAATCAGCCCCAGCATTTT
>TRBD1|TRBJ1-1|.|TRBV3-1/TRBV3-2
CASSQTGRTEAFF
TGTGCCAGCAGCCAGACAGGGAGGACTGAAGCTTTCTTT
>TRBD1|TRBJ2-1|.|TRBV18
CASSPRQGAYNEQFF
TGTGCCAGCTCACCAAGACAGGGGGCGTACAATGAGCAGTTCTTC
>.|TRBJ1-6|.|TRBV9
CASSVAGNDYNSPLHF
TGTGCCAGCAGCGTAGCAGGGAACGACTATAATTCACCCCTCCACTTT
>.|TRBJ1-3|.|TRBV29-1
CSVAYGLSSGNTIYF
TGCAGCGTTGCGTACGGACTGAGCTCTGGAAACACCATATATTTT
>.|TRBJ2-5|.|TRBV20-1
CSVGTPGTQYF
TGCAGTGTTGGGACACCAGGGACCCAGTACTTC
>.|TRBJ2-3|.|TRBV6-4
CASSAPVRLPECTDTQYF
TGTGCCAGCAGCGCCCCGGTCCGACTGCCAGAGTGCACAGATACGCAGTATTTT
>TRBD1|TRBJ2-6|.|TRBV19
CASTATGGLSGANVLTF
TGTGCCAGTACTGCGACAGGGGGCCTCTCTGGGGCCAACGTCCTGACTTTC
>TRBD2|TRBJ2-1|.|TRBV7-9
CASSLGLAGGSEQFF
TGTGCCAGCAGCTTGGGACTAGCGGGAGGTAGCGAGCAGTTCTTC
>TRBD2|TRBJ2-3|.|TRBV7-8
CASSLASLAGEGTQYF
TGTGCCAGCAGCTTAGCTAGTCTAGCGGGAGAAGGTACGCAGTATTTT
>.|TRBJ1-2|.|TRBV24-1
CATSDFSGDGYTF
TGTGCCACCAGTGATTTTTCTGGGGATGGCTACACCTTC
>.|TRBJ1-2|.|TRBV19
CASSISKGLYGYTF
TGTGCCAGTAGTATAAGTAAGGGGTTGTATGGCTACACCTTC
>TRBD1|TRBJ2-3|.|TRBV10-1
CASSLRDRVRDTQYF
TGCGCCAGCAGCCTCCGGGACAGGGTACGAGATACGCAGTATTTT